Listed below are T cell receptor beta chains from one sample, sequenced in a study of identical twins. MiXCR was run by TCRdb on the 5' RACE reads, yielding one entry per CDR3 protein. The sample has about 1.7 million distinct CDR3 sequences, under 35% seen once. Source material: cord blood. These receptors were taken from a newborn girl in good health. Each CDR3 is given with its conserved first and last residue. The order of the fields is J gene, V gene, clone size, D gene, CDR3 protein, CDR3 DNA. The D gene is left open where the match is weak. Clone size is shown for a subset of rows, as once, few, many or a class of expanded clone.

j_call: TRBJ2-5
v_call: TRBV7-2
clone_size: .
d_call: .
cdr3_aa: CASSDTRTEETQYF
cdr3_nt: TGTGCCAGCAGCGACACACGGACGGAAGAGACCCAGTACTTC

j_call: TRBJ2-2
v_call: TRBV5-1
clone_size: few
d_call: .
cdr3_aa: CASSLGGFDIANTGELFF
cdr3_nt: TGCGCCAGCAGCTTGGGCGGTTTCGATATCGCGAACACCGGGGAGCTGTTTTTT

j_call: TRBJ2-5
v_call: TRBV7-8
clone_size: .
d_call: .
cdr3_aa: CASSLNFTSRGEQYF
cdr3_nt: TGTGCCAGCAGCTTAAACTTCACTAGCAGGGGTGAGCAGTACTTC

j_call: TRBJ2-5
v_call: TRBV10-3
clone_size: many
d_call: .
cdr3_aa: CAIRTQETQYF
cdr3_nt: TGTGCCATCAGGACACAAGAGACCCAGTACTTC

j_call: TRBJ1-6
v_call: TRBV20-1
clone_size: .
d_call: .
cdr3_aa: CSARDRSSRGGSPLHF
cdr3_nt: TGCAGTGCTAGAGATCGGAGCAGCAGGGGTGGCTCACCCCTCCACTTT

j_call: TRBJ2-1
v_call: TRBV20-1
clone_size: .
d_call: TRBD2
cdr3_aa: CSARAQLAGIGEQFF
cdr3_nt: TGCAGTGCTAGAGCCCAACTAGCGGGAATCGGTGAGCAGTTCTTC

j_call: TRBJ2-3
v_call: TRBV3-1
clone_size: many
d_call: .
cdr3_aa: CASSQYGASTDTQYF
cdr3_nt: TGTGCCAGCAGCCAATATGGGGCTAGCACAGATACGCAGTATTTT

j_call: TRBJ2-1
v_call: TRBV24-1
clone_size: few
d_call: .
cdr3_aa: CATSAAGRNEQFF
cdr3_nt: TGTGCCACCAGTGCCGCGGGGCGCAATGAGCAGTTCTTC

j_call: TRBJ2-2
v_call: TRBV6-2/TRBV6-3
clone_size: .
d_call: TRBD1
cdr3_aa: CASRQGDTGELFF
cdr3_nt: TGTGCCAGCAGACAGGGGGACACCGGGGAGCTGTTTTTT

j_call: TRBJ2-1
v_call: TRBV7-9
clone_size: .
d_call: .
cdr3_aa: CASSFPTRQSSYNEQFF
cdr3_nt: TGTGCCAGCAGCTTCCCGACGCGCCAGAGCTCCTACAATGAGCAGTTCTTC

j_call: TRBJ2-3
v_call: TRBV28
clone_size: .
d_call: .
cdr3_aa: CASSFGPGTGTDTQYF
cdr3_nt: TGTGCCAGCAGTTTTGGACCTGGTACGGGCACAGATACGCAGTATTTT

j_call: TRBJ2-3
v_call: TRBV3-1
clone_size: .
d_call: TRBD2
cdr3_aa: CASSQEVVAGDTQYF
cdr3_nt: TGTGCCAGCAGCCAAGAAGTAGTAGCGGGAGATACGCAGTATTTT

j_call: TRBJ1-5
v_call: TRBV6-5
clone_size: .
d_call: .
cdr3_aa: CASSYSPTPQGGGYSNQPQHF
cdr3_nt: TGTGCCAGCAGTTACTCTCCGACCCCTCAGGGAGGCGGCTATAGCAATCAGCCCCAGCATTTT

j_call: TRBJ1-2
v_call: TRBV30
clone_size: .
d_call: .
cdr3_aa: CALRPGGDYGYTF
cdr3_nt: TGTGCCTTACGCCCGGGTGGGGACTATGGCTACACCTTC

j_call: TRBJ2-1
v_call: TRBV19
clone_size: .
d_call: TRBD1
cdr3_aa: CASSVGTGGAYNEQFF
cdr3_nt: TGTGCCAGTAGTGTTGGGACAGGGGGCGCCTACAATGAGCAGTTCTTC

j_call: TRBJ2-1
v_call: TRBV12-3/TRBV12-4
clone_size: many
d_call: .
cdr3_aa: CASSLGGEPYNEQFF
cdr3_nt: TGTGCCAGCAGTTTAGGGGGGGAGCCCTACAATGAGCAGTTCTTC

j_call: TRBJ1-5
v_call: TRBV6-2/TRBV6-3
clone_size: .
d_call: TRBD1
cdr3_aa: CASSPYRGLQPQHF
cdr3_nt: TGTGCCAGCAGCCCTTACAGGGGGCTCCAGCCCCAGCATTTT

j_call: TRBJ1-2
v_call: TRBV20-1
clone_size: .
d_call: .
cdr3_aa: CRGVQGGDGYTF
cdr3_nt: TGCAGGGGAGTACAGGGTGGCGATGGCTACACCTTC

j_call: TRBJ1-2
v_call: TRBV4-1
clone_size: .
d_call: .
cdr3_aa: CASSLYRELDYGYTF
cdr3_nt: TGCGCCAGCAGCCTTTACAGGGAATTGGACTATGGCTACACCTTC

j_call: TRBJ1-5
v_call: TRBV6-5
clone_size: .
d_call: .
cdr3_aa: CASSYSRRQFYSNQPQHF
cdr3_nt: TGTGCCAGCAGTTACTCGAGGCGACAGTTCTATAGCAATCAGCCCCAGCATTTT

j_call: TRBJ2-7
v_call: TRBV27
clone_size: .
d_call: .
cdr3_aa: CASSLQRQAYEQYF
cdr3_nt: TGTGCCAGCAGTTTGCAGAGACAGGCCTACGAGCAGTACTTC

j_call: TRBJ1-2
v_call: TRBV20-1
clone_size: .
d_call: .
cdr3_aa: CSARGAPNNYGYTF
cdr3_nt: TGCAGTGCTAGAGGTGCACCTAATAACTATGGCTACACCTTC

j_call: TRBJ2-2
v_call: TRBV9
clone_size: .
d_call: .
cdr3_aa: CASSAIQWPGELFF
cdr3_nt: TGTGCCAGCAGCGCGATCCAGTGGCCCGGGGAGCTGTTTTTT